This T cell receptor beta chain was observed in a study of CD8 T cells in Susac syndrome (dated by TCRdb to about 2019). With regard to the full study: The study used repertoire sequencing to test whether antigen drove CD8+ T cell activation and differentiation in Susac syndrome. General findings and caveats noted by the study authors: The study acknowledged that relatively few individuals were included in the TCR sequencing and HLA analysis.

The CDR3 covers 14 residues, taking in both the cysteine and the phenylalanine. Only the CDR3 part of the read is kept: 42 bases, read in frame from the first base. Here V drops 3 bases and J drops 6 bases, and the junction holds 6 bases not matched to any gene. For CDR1 and CDR2, the germline V gene (reference sequence) lists MNHEY and SMNVEV. Worth noting for this clonotype: Its antigen is currently not known. Base qualities are not at hand, and no much larger clone is one base apart.

RNA was extracted with the RNeasy kit and roughly 0.45 to 1 ug was reverse transcribed using random hexamers. The immunoSEQ multiplex PCR assay, which covers 54 Vbeta and 13 Jbeta segments, was used to amplify TCR beta CDR3 regions. PCR amplification bias was corrected using a synthetic template baseline for primer optimization and computational correction. From the authors' description of their analysis: Reads were assigned to V, D and J genes according to IMGT and analyzed in immunoSEQ Analyzer, with only productive sequences retained. To calculate clonality, Shannon entropy was normalized by log2 of the number of productive unique sequences and then subtracted from one. Public and private clones were assessed among the 100 most prevalent clones of each patient and control. A clone was defined as Susac-specific if it was absent from the healthy and MS cohorts, from roughly 990 published viral clones and from other ImmuneACCESS disease sequences. TCRdb handled the public reads itself, with Q25 trimming in fastp and clone calling in MiXCR, and kept productive beta chains. Here each entry gathers all rows of one CDR3 protein and keeps the most common genes and DNA. The V and J calls here are based on TCRdb, not the publication. For this sample the table gives 300,000 or so distinct CDR3 sequences, of which 92% were detected only once. The ten biggest clones cover approximately 0.065% of the sample.

Peripheral blood CD8+ and CD4+ T cells from healthy donors, Susac syndrome patients and multiple sclerosis patients were profiled using high-throughput TCR beta sequencing. Treatment-naive patients with stable or active relapsing-remitting disease fulfilling revised McDonald criteria were used as multiple sclerosis controls. Bulk CD8+ and CD4+ T cells were purified magnetically by negative isolation, whereas CD8+ TEMRA cells were enriched by FACS. Blood was drawn into EDTA tubes, processed within 24 hours, and PBMCs were isolated by density gradient centrifugation. PBMCs intended for TCR sequencing were frozen in liquid nitrogen and were later thawed in a 37 degrees C water bath. A purity of at least 90% was achieved for sorted or isolated CD4+, CD8+ and CD8+ TEMRA cells.

The chain employs TRBV27 and TRBJ2-3; TRBD2 agrees with 7 junctional bases. This clonotype was obtained from a human donor with multiple sclerosis. What was sequenced was CD4+ T cells from PBMCs. Here the CDR3 is given as CASSLFLSGDTQYF. The sequenced DNA is TGTGCCAGCAGTTTGTTCCTTAGCGGGGATACGCAGTATTTT.